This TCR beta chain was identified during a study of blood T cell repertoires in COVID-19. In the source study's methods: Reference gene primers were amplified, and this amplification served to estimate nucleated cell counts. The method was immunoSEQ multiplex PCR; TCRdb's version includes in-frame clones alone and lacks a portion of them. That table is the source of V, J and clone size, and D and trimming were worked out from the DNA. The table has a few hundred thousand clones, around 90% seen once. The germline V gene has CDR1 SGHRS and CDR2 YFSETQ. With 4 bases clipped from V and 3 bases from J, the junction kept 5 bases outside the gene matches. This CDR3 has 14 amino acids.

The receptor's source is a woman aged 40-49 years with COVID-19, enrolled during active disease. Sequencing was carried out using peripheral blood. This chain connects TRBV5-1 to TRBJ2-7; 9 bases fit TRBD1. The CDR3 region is CASSLRDRDYEQYF. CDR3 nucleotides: TGCGCCAGCAGCCTCCGGGACAGGGACTACGAGCAGTACTTC.